This TCR beta chain was identified during a study of blood T cells in healthy people across ages. A second about 7 to 12 cycle PCR used barcoded and J-beta primers. Every sample returned 2.5 million or more CDR3-containing paired-end reads. MiXCR, applied by TCRdb to the 5' RACE reads, yields one record per CDR3 protein. The table lists fewer than 950,000 distinct CDR3 sequences, 40% to 65% of them singletons, with about 38% in the top ten. Total RNA extracted from each sample amounted to at least 5.5 micrograms. The CDR3 loop spans 15 amino acids. V gave up 6 bases and J gave up 14 bases, with 27 bases separating them. This clonotype has more than one count but fewer than ten.

The sample was blood. The gene calls are TRBV12-3 or TRBV12-4 and TRBJ2-3; TRBD1 might be the D (6 bases). The clonotype comes from a man older than 75 in good health. CDR3 bases: TGTGCCAGCAGCTCCGGACAGACCCAGCACAGATACGCGTATTTT. Its protein product is CASSSGQTQHRYAYF.